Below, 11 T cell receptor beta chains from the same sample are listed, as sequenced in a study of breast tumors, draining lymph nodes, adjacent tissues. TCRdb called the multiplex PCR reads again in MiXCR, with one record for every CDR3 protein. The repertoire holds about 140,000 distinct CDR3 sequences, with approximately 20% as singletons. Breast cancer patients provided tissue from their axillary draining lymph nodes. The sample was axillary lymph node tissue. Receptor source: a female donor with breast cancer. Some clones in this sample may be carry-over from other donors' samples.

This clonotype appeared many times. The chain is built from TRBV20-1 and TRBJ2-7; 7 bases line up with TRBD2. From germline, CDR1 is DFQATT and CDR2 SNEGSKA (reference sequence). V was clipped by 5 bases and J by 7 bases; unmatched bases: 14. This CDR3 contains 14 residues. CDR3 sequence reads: CSAESGTNNLEQYF. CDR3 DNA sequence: TGCAGTGCTGAATCCGGGACTAACAATCTGGAGCAGTACTTC.

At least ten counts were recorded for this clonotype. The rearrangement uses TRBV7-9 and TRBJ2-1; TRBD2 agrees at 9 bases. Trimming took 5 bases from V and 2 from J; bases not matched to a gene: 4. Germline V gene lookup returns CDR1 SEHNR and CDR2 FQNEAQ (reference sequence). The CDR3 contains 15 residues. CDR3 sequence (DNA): TGTGCCAGCAGCACGCCTAGCGGGGCCTACAATGAGCAGTTCTTC. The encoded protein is CASSTPSGAYNEQFF.

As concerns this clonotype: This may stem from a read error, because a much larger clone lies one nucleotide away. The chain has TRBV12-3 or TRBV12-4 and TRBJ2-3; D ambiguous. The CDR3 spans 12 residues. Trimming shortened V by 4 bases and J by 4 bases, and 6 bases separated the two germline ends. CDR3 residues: CASSSHSDTQYF. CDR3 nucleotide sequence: TGTGCCAGCAGTTCCCATTCAGATACGCAGTATTTT.

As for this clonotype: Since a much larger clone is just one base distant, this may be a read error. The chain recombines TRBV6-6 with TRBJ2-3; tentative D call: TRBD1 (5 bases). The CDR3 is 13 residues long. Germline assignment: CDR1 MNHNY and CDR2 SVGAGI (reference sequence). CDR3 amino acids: CASSSQGTDTEYF. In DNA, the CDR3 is TGTGCCAGCAGTTCCCAGGGCACAGATACGGAGTATTTT.

Here the CDR3 reads CASNPGTSGSGEQFF. In DNA, the CDR3 is TGTGCCAGCAATCCCGGGACTAGCGGGAGTGGCGAGCAGTTCTTC. The V gene is TRBV28, the J gene TRBJ2-1, with 14 bases identical to TRBD2. Germline V lookup: CDR1 MDHEN, CDR2 SYDVKM. The CDR3 runs 15 residues. V was clipped by 7 bases and J by 10 bases; unmatched bases: 9.

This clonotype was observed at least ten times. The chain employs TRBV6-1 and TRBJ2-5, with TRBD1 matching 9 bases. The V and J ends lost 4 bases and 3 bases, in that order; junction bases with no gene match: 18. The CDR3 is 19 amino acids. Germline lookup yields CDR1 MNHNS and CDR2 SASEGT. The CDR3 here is CASSGAGQGYLAREETQYF. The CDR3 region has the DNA TGTGCCAGCAGTGGTGCGGGACAGGGCTACCTAGCGCGAGAAGAGACCCAGTACTTC.

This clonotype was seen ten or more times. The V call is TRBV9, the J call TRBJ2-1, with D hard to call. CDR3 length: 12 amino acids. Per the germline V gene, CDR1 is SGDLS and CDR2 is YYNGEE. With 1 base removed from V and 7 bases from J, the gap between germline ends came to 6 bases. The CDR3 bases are TGTGCCAGCAGCGTACTCGGGAATGAGCAGTTCTTC. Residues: CASSVLGNEQFF.

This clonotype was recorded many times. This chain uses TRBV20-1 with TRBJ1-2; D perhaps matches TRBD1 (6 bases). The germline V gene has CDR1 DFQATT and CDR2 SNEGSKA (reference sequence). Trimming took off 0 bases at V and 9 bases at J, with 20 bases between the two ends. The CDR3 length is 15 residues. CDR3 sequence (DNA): TGCAGTGCTAGAGATAATACTTTCCGGACAGTTCGCTACACCTTC. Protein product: CSARDNTFRTVRYTF.

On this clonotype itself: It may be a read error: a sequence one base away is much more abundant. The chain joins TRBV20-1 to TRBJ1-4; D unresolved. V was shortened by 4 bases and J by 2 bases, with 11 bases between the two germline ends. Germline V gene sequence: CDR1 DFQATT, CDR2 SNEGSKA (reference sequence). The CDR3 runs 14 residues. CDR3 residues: CSATRVPTNEKLFF. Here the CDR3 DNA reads TGCAGTGCTACTAGGGTCCCCACTAATGAAAAACTGTTTTTT.

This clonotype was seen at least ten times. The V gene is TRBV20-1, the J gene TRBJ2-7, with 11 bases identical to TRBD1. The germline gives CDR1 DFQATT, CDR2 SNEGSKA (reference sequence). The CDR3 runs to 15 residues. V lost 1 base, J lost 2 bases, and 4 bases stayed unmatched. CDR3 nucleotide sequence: TGCAGTGCTAGAGGTACGGGACAGGGGGCCTACGAGCAGTACTTC. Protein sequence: CSARGTGQGAYEQYF.

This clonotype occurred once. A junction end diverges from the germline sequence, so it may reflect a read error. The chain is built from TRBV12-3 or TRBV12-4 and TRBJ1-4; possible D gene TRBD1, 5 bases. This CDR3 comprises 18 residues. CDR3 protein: CASGLEGTGVWANEKLFF. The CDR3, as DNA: TGTGCCAGCGGTTTAGAGGGGACGGGAGTTTGGGCTAATGAAAAACTGTTTTTT.